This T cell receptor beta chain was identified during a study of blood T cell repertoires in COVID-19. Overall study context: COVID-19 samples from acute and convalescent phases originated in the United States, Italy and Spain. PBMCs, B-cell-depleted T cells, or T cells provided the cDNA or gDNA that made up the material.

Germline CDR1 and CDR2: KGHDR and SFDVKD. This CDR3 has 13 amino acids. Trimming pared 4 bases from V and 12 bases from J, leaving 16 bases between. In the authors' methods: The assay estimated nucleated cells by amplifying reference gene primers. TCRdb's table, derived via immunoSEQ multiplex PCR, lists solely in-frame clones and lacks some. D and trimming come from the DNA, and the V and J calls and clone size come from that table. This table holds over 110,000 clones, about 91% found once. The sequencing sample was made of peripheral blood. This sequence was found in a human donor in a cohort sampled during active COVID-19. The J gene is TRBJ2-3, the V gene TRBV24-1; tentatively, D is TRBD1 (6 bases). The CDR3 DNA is TGTGCCACCAGTGACTACAGGGTTGATGGACAGTATTTT. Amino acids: CATSDYRVDGQYF.